Presented here are 28 T cell receptor beta chains from one specimen sequenced in a study of CD8+ T cells in alopecia areata. Peripheral blood samples and lesional scalp punch biopsies were obtained from alopecia areata patients. Reverse transcribed after extraction, RNA yielded cDNA as the sequencing template. Profiling relied on immunoSEQ multiplex PCR, and the TCRdb table lists in-frame clones only, not all of them. The table shows more than 9,000 clones, with 50% to 60% occurring only once. Sequencing input: skin. The receptors were gathered from a human donor with alopecia areata.

The genes are TRBV28 and TRBJ2-1, with D unresolved. The germline V gene has CDR1 MDHEN and CDR2 SYDVKM. V was shortened by 4 bases and J by 5 bases, with 21 bases between the two germline ends. The length of the CDR3 is 17 residues. The CDR3 sequence is CASSSLAGLRLNNEQFF. CDR3 DNA sequence: TGTGCCAGCAGTTCCCTCGCCGGCCTACGCCTAAACAATGAGCAGTTCTTC.

In this sample, this clone turned up a few times. The chain employs TRBV29-1 and TRBJ1-4, with D perhaps matching TRBD1 (5 bases). Trimming shortened V by 0 bases and J by 13 bases, and 12 bases separated the two germline ends. Germline V gene lookup returns CDR1 SQVTM and CDR2 ANQGSEA. CDR3 length equals 12 residues. This chain's CDR3 is CSVEDYRNRLFF. The CDR3 DNA follows: TGCAGCGTTGAAGATTACAGGAATAGACTGTTTTTT.

This chain connects TRBV4-1 to TRBJ2-4, with 10 bases aligning to TRBD2. In germline, CDR1 is MGHRA, CDR2 YSYEKL. The CDR3 runs 18 residues. V dropped 0 bases and J dropped 10; count of bases not matched to a gene: 15. The CDR3 DNA follows: TGCGCCAGCAGCCAAGATCTCACTAGCGGGATTTTCCTAGATATTCAGTACTTC. Protein: CASSQDLTSGIFLDIQYF.

This clone has just a few counts. The chain employs TRBV7-6 and TRBJ2-5, with D uncertain. CDR1 and CDR2 (germline): SGHVS, FNYEAQ. V was cut by 2 bases and J by 2 bases, with 18 bases left in between. The CDR3 has 17 amino acids. The CDR3 reads CASSLMSAVFNQETQYF. DNA for the CDR3: TGTGCCAGCAGCTTAATGTCCGCGGTGTTTAATCAAGAGACCCAGTACTTC.

This clone was counted between two and nine times. This sequence joins TRBV2 and TRBJ1-3, with 8 positions matching TRBD1. CDR3 length: 15 amino acids. Germline V gives CDR1 SNHLY, CDR2 FYNNEI. J was trimmed by 4 bases and V by 3 bases; bases with no gene match: 5. The DNA for the CDR3 is TGTGCCAGCAGTGACCTGAGGACAGGGGGAAACACCATATATTTT. Translated, it gives CASSDLRTGGNTIYF.

The rearrangement uses TRBV30 and TRBJ2-3; D remains unclear. V shed 0 bases and J shed 0 bases, with 4 bases lying between them. This CDR3 region has 13 residues. Germline lookup yields CDR1 GTSNPN and CDR2 SVGIG (reference sequence). The CDR3 DNA is TGTGCCTGGAGTGTAGAGAGCACAGATACGCAGTATTTT. As protein: CAWSVESTDTQYF.

The chain combines TRBV4-1 with TRBJ2-7, with 8 bases identical to TRBD2. The CDR3 totals 15 residues. Germline lookup yields CDR1 MGHRA and CDR2 YSYEKL. V was pared by 3 bases and J by 2 bases, with 6 bases of the junction left unmatched. This chain's CDR3 is CASSHLSGNPYEQYF. CDR3 sequence (DNA): TGCGCCAGCAGCCACCTTAGCGGGAATCCCTACGAGCAGTACTTC.

V gene TRBV5-1 combines with J gene TRBJ2-7; TRBD1 matches at 9 bases. The V gene end was trimmed by 2 bases and the J gene end by 1 base; junction bases not matched to a gene: 7. The length of the CDR3 is 16 residues. The germline V gene encodes CDR1 SGHRS and CDR2 YFSETQ. The CDR3 protein is CASSLTGQGPSYEQYF. CDR3 in DNA: TGCGCCAGCAGCTTAACCGGACAGGGGCCATCCTACGAGCAGTACTTC.

The chain uses TRBV5-4 and TRBJ1-2; 7 bases are shared with TRBD1. Germline CDR1 reads SGHNT; CDR2 reads YYREEE (reference sequence). V was clipped by 3 bases and J by 0 bases; unmatched bases: 8. This CDR3 is built from 16 residues. The CDR3 loop reads CASSSQDRPSNYGYTF. The DNA for the CDR3 is TGTGCCAGCAGCTCTCAGGACAGGCCCTCTAACTATGGCTACACCTTC.

The J gene is TRBJ2-7, the V gene TRBV10-3; 9 positions agree with TRBD2. Germline CDR1 ENHRY, CDR2 SYGVKD. The V segment lost 10 bases and the J segment 5 bases; nucleotides outside the gene matches: 9. The CDR3 has 13 residues. The CDR3 DNA sequence: TGTGCCACCAGAGCGGGAGGCTTCGACGAGCAGTACTTC. Encoded protein: CATRAGGFDEQYF.

This clone was counted a few times. V is TRBV10-1 and J is TRBJ1-2; D remains unclear. Germline-derived CDR1 and CDR2 are WNHNN and SYGVQD (reference sequence). The germline V and J ends were trimmed by 3 bases and 2 bases, with 7 bases remaining between them. The CDR3 extends over 13 amino acids. The CDR3, as DNA: TGCGCCAGCAGTGAAAGTAGGAACTATGGCTACACCTTC. It codes for CASSESRNYGYTF.

The rearrangement links TRBV4-3 to TRBJ2-2, with D perhaps matching TRBD2 (5 bases). The CDR3 extends over 16 amino acids. The V gene's germline CDR1 is LGHNA and CDR2 YSLEER. V was trimmed by 5 bases and J by 2 bases, leaving 15 bases between them. CDR3 nucleotides: TGCGCCAGCAGCTCTTTGGACTTGGTCAACACCGGGGAGCTGTTTTTT. As protein: CASSSLDLVNTGELFF.

The chain has TRBV15 and TRBJ2-5, with 7 bases matching TRBD1. The CDR3 extends over 15 amino acids. With V trimmed by 1 base and J by 5 bases, 7 bases remained unmatched. CDR1 and CDR2 from the germline V gene are LNHNV and YYDKDF (reference sequence). CDR3 region: CATSRVHLGGETQYF. As DNA, the CDR3 is TGTGCCACCAGCAGAGTGCATTTAGGGGGCGAGACCCAGTACTTC.

In its sample, this clone is medium-sized. The chain links TRBV7-9 to TRBJ2-7; D not certain. Trimming left V 2 bases short and J 2 bases short, with 4 bases between. The germline gives CDR1 SEHNR, CDR2 FQNEAQ (reference sequence). The CDR3 totals 12 residues. In DNA form, the CDR3 reads TGTGCCAGCAGCTTAATTCCCTACGAGCAGTACTTC. It yields the protein CASSLIPYEQYF.

This clone was found a few times. The rearrangement links TRBV7-9 to TRBJ2-5; no firm D call. Trimming took off 5 bases at V and 2 bases at J, with 15 bases between the two ends. This CDR3 region has 15 residues. Germline values: CDR1 SEHNR, CDR2 FQNEAQ (reference sequence). In DNA, the CDR3 is TGTGCCAGCAGCCGGCTTGGGATCCTACAAGAGACCCAGTACTTC. Protein: CASSRLGILQETQYF.

The chain couples TRBV6-6 to TRBJ2-5; D gene ambiguous. This CDR3 contains 14 residues. Trimming shortened V by 2 bases and J by 2 bases, and 9 bases separated the two germline ends. Germline V lookup: CDR1 MNHNY, CDR2 SVGAGI (reference sequence). The chain's CDR3 is CASSYRTRQETQYF. The CDR3 nucleotides are TGTGCCAGCAGTTACCGCACCAGACAAGAGACCCAGTACTTC.

The chain recombines TRBV19 with TRBJ1-2; TRBD1 matches 8 bases. V was pared by 2 bases and J by 7 bases, with 3 bases of the junction left unmatched. The germline V gene has CDR1 LNHDA and CDR2 SQIVND (reference sequence). This CDR3 has 13 amino acids. The chain's CDR3 is CASSIPDRAGYTF. The CDR3 bases are TGTGCCAGTAGTATACCGGACAGGGCTGGCTACACCTTC.

CDR3 sequence: CASSPLRDYYNEQFF. The CDR3 DNA is TGTGCCAGCAGCCCTCTCCGGGACTATTACAATGAGCAGTTCTTC. The V call is TRBV11-2, the J call TRBJ2-1; the match to TRBD2 covers 7 bases. V trimming: 5 bases; J trimming: 4 bases; junction bases outside the gene matches: 8. The length of the CDR3 is 15 residues. Germline CDR1 reads SGHAT; CDR2 reads FQNNGV.

This chain links TRBV27 with TRBJ2-3; D possibly corresponds to TRBD2 (6 bases). The CDR3 extends over 14 amino acids. Trimming took off 3 bases at V and 5 bases at J, with 12 bases between the two ends. Germline values: CDR1 MNHEY, CDR2 SMNVEV (reference sequence). Here the CDR3 reads CASSFGGYRDTQYF. DNA of the CDR3: TGTGCCAGCAGTTTCGGGGGATACCGAGATACGCAGTATTTT.

The V and J genes are TRBV28 and TRBJ1-6, with 9 bases that match TRBD1. Per the germline V gene, CDR1 is MDHEN and CDR2 is SYDVKM. The CDR3 is 20 amino acids. Trimming took 5 bases from V and 0 from J; bases not matched to a gene: 14. This chain's CDR3 is CASSPPWDRVSYSYNSPLHF. Here the CDR3 DNA reads TGTGCCAGCAGTCCCCCCTGGGACAGGGTTTCATACTCCTATAATTCACCCCTCCACTTT.

Note on this clone: Relative to the germline gene, one junction end is altered; a read error may explain this. Other DNA sequences in this specimen translate into the identical CDR3. The rearrangement joins TRBV6-6 to TRBJ2-7, with D perhaps TRBD2 (5 bases). CDR1 is MNHNY, CDR2 SVGAGI, per germline (reference sequence). The CDR3 runs to 15 residues. Here the CDR3 reads CASSYSMFEGSEQYF. Written as DNA, the CDR3 is TGTGCTAGCAGTTACTCGATGTTTGAGGGAAGCGAGCAGTACTTC.

This clone was counted a few times. This chain links TRBV5-4 with TRBJ2-1, with D possibly matching TRBD2 (6 bases). This CDR3 is built from 15 residues. The ends were cut back, 2 bases at V and 4 bases at J, with 13 bases in the middle. Germline CDR1 reads SGHNT; CDR2 reads YYREEE (reference sequence). CDR3 sequence: CASSLVGLEYNEQFF. The CDR3 nucleotides read TGTGCCAGCAGCTTAGTGGGACTGGAATACAATGAGCAGTTCTTC.

This clone was recorded only once. The chain combines TRBV19 with TRBJ1-5; D may be TRBD1 (5 bases). From germline, CDR1 is LNHDA and CDR2 SQIVND (reference sequence). CDR3 length: 17 amino acids. V was pared by 5 bases and J by 4 bases, with 21 bases between. CDR3 loop: CASSQSARGRNNQPQHF. The DNA of the CDR3 is TGTGCCAGTAGTCAATCCGCCCGGGGCCGTAATAATCAGCCCCAGCATTTT.

The chain employs TRBV7-9 and TRBJ1-3, with D uncertain. V lost 2 bases and J 4 bases, leaving 9 bases between the germline ends. The CDR3 sequence is 14 residues long. Germline CDR1 reads SEHNR; CDR2 reads FQNEAQ (reference sequence). The CDR3 bases are TGTGCCAGCAGCTTATGGGTGAACGGAAACACCATATATTTT. The encoded protein is CASSLWVNGNTIYF.

V usage is TRBV6-6 and J usage is TRBJ1-1; TRBD1 matches at 7 bases. The CDR3 has 15 residues. Looked up from germline, CDR1 is MNHNY and CDR2 is SVGAGI (reference sequence). Germline trimming cut 5 bases from V and 2 bases from J; bases unmatched to any gene: 8. CDR3 sequence: CASSNLDRPNTEAFF. The CDR3 DNA sequence: TGTGCCAGCAGTAACTTGGACAGGCCAAACACTGAAGCTTTCTTT.

The gene calls are TRBV4-1 and TRBJ2-1; unclear D gene. CDR3 size: 15 residues. Germline V gene sequence: CDR1 MGHRA, CDR2 YSYEKL. The V and J ends lost 4 bases and 3 bases respectively, with 13 bases between them. The CDR3 is CASSLIGRRYNEQFF. The CDR3 DNA reads as TGCGCCAGCAGCCTAATAGGACGTCGCTACAATGAGCAGTTCTTC.

Regarding this clone: The DNA is omitted, as the CDR3 cannot be located on it reliably, and the CDR3 follows TCRdb's listing. This chain joins TRBV9 and TRBJ2-1; the table's TRBD2 call for D was not verified on the DNA. CDR1 and CDR2 (germline): SGDLS, YYNGEE. The CDR3 has 18 amino acids, counting both end residues. The CDR3 loop is CASRADGRREYFGNEQFF.

The V and J genes are TRBV29-1 and TRBJ2-3; D possibly corresponds to TRBD2 (5 bases). The CDR3 loop spans 14 amino acids. The germline V gene encodes CDR1 SQVTM and CDR2 ANQGSEA. The V end lost 7 bases, the J end lost 4 bases, and 18 bases lay between the germline ends. The CDR3 DNA sequence: TGCAGCGCTGGAGGCAATAACTTCCCAGATACGCAGTATTTT. Residues: CSAGGNNFPDTQYF.